These 26 T cell receptor beta chains were all obtained from the same sample, sequenced in a study of response to subunit inactivated influenza vaccine. Using its own MiXCR run on the RT-PCR reads, TCRdb lists one record per CDR3 protein. The data contain about 300,000 distinct CDR3 sequences, roughly 22% of them seen just once; the ten biggest clones take up 10% to 13%. The specimen was PBMCs from blood, collected about 20 months after vaccination. These receptors all stem from a man between 45 and 75 years old who received an inactivated influenza vaccine.

The J gene is TRBJ2-7, the V gene TRBV12-3 or TRBV12-4, with 7 bases matching TRBD2. The CDR3 has 14 amino acids. The V gene end was trimmed by 6 bases and the J gene end by 4 bases; junction bases not matched to a gene: 9. The DNA for the CDR3 is TGTGCCAGCAGGCACGGGGGGAAGGTTTACGAGCAGTACTTC. This codes for CASRHGGKVYEQYF.

The gene calls are TRBV7-2 and TRBJ1-3, with TRBD1 matching 9 bases. This CDR3 spans 16 amino acids. Germline assignment: CDR1 SGHTA and CDR2 FQGNSA. Trimming took 5 bases from V and 6 from J; bases not matched to a gene: 11. CDR3: CASSPLGGQGINTIYF. The CDR3 nucleotides are TGTGCCAGCAGCCCCCTCGGGGGACAGGGAATAAACACCATATATTTT.

This clonotype came up many times. CDR3 sequence (DNA): TGTGCCACCACGGGGACAGGGAGCTATGGCTACACCTTC. It is translated as CATTGTGSYGYTF. The genes are TRBV10-3 and TRBJ1-2; 9 positions match TRBD1. The V gene end was trimmed by 10 bases and the J gene end by 4 bases; junction bases not matched to a gene: 7. The CDR3 has 13 residues. Germline CDR1 ENHRY, CDR2 SYGVKD.

This clonotype was counted at least ten times. The chain combines TRBV25-1 with TRBJ1-2; D gene unclear. V was pared by 4 bases and J by 12 bases, with 12 bases between. The CDR3 totals 11 residues. CDR1 and CDR2 (germline): MGHDK, SYGVNS. This CDR3 is CASSVGGVNTF. The CDR3 coding sequence is TGTGCCAGCAGTGTAGGTGGGGTTAACACCTTC.

This clonotype was seen more than once but under ten times. The chain employs TRBV5-1 and TRBJ2-3, with a weak D call TRBD2 (5 bases). The CDR3 spans 14 residues. Looked up from germline, CDR1 is SGHRS and CDR2 is YFSETQ. Between the trimmed V and J ends, which lost 4 bases and 1 base, there was a span of 10 bases. DNA of the CDR3: TGCGCCAGCAGCAAGACTACGGGCACAGATACGCAGTATTTT. Its translation is CASSKTTGTDTQYF.

This chain links TRBV20-1 with TRBJ2-7; 8 bases line up with TRBD1. Unmatched junction bases numbered 5, after V lost 1 base and J lost 3 bases. This CDR3 contains 14 residues. Germline V gene data show CDR1 as DFQATT and CDR2 as SNEGSKA (reference sequence). CDR3 sequence reads: CSARVVDRVYEQYF. CDR3 nucleotide sequence: TGCAGTGCTAGAGTGGTGGACAGGGTCTACGAGCAGTACTTC.

The rearrangement joins TRBV20-1 to TRBJ2-5; possibly TRBD1 for D (6 bases). CDR1 DFQATT and CDR2 SNEGSKA come from the germline V gene (reference sequence). CDR3 length equals 12 residues. Trimming left V 2 bases short and J 4 bases short, with 8 bases between. The CDR3 nucleotides read TGCAGTGCTAGACAGGGGACAGAGACCCAGTACTTC. This translates into CSARQGTETQYF.

This clonotype was seen just once. The rearrangement joins TRBV9 to TRBJ2-2, with D perhaps TRBD1 (5 bases). The CDR3 runs to 15 residues. Per the germline V gene, CDR1 is SGDLS and CDR2 is YYNGEE. V was cut by 3 bases and J by 0 bases, with 9 bases left in between. In DNA, the CDR3 is TGTGCCAGCAGCGCGAGACAGTCGAACACCGGGGAGCTGTTTTTT. It codes for CASSARQSNTGELFF.

This clonotype occurred a few times. CDR3 in DNA: TGTGCCAGCAGCCAAGATGGCCGGAACACTGAAGCTTTCTTT. This gives the protein CASSQDGRNTEAFF. The chain links TRBV4-2 to TRBJ1-1; D uncertain. The length of the CDR3 is 14 residues. Germline CDR1 LGHNA, CDR2 YNFKEQ. V lost 0 bases and J 1 base, leaving 6 bases between the germline ends.

Note on this clonotype: A much larger clone lies one base from this, so it may be a read error. The chain recombines TRBV10-3 with TRBJ1-6; 9 bases fit TRBD1. Germline loops: CDR1 ENHRY, CDR2 SYGVKD. The CDR3 is 13 residues long. The DNA of the CDR3 is TGTGCCATTTCGGGACAGGGAGATTCACCCATCCACTTT. It translates to CAISGQGDSPIHF.

The chain employs TRBV7-9 and TRBJ1-5; TRBD1 is a possible D gene (5 bases). From germline, CDR1 is SEHNR and CDR2 FQNEAQ (reference sequence). The ends were cut back, 0 bases at V and 11 bases at J, with 14 bases in the middle. The CDR3 is made up of 14 amino acids. Here the CDR3 DNA reads TGTGCCAGCAGCTTAGCGACGGGCGGGGGTTCCCAGCATTTT. Its translation: CASSLATGGGSQHF.

This chain links TRBV11-2 with TRBJ2-7; 7 bases are shared with TRBD2. The CDR3 has 15 amino acids. V lost 2 bases and J lost 3; bases outside the gene matches: 7. CDR1 is SGHAT and CDR2 is FQNNGV in the germline V gene. CDR3 coding DNA: TGTGCCAGCAGCTTAACGGAAAGCGGGGACTACGAGCAGTACTTC. Its translation is CASSLTESGDYEQYF.

V and J are TRBV18 and TRBJ2-7, with 8 bases aligning to TRBD1. The trim removed 3 bases at V and 5 bases at J, leaving 6 bases unmatched. The CDR3 contains 14 residues. The germline V gene encodes CDR1 KGHSH and CDR2 LQKENI. The CDR3 region is CASSPAGQGNEQYF. CDR3 bases: TGTGCCAGCTCACCGGCAGGACAGGGCAACGAGCAGTACTTC.

V gene TRBV7-9 combines with J gene TRBJ2-1; 8 bases map to TRBD1. Germline CDR1 reads SEHNR; CDR2 reads FQNEAQ (reference sequence). The CDR3 has 16 amino acids. The V gene end was trimmed by 5 bases and the J gene end by 2 bases; junction bases not matched to a gene: 8. This chain's CDR3 is CASSPIGTGAYNEQFF. The CDR3 nucleotides read TGTGCCAGCAGCCCTATCGGGACAGGCGCCTACAATGAGCAGTTCTTC.

J is TRBJ1-2 and V is TRBV29-1; maybe TRBD1 (6 bases). CDR1 is SQVTM, CDR2 ANQGSEA, per germline. This CDR3 spans 12 amino acids. The germline V and J ends were trimmed by 6 bases and 6 bases, with 14 bases remaining between them. CDR3 nucleotide sequence: TGCAGCGTCCCATGGAGGACAGATGGCTACACCTTC. Translation: CSVPWRTDGYTF.

Ten or more counts support this clonotype. The CDR3, as DNA: TGCGCCACCGCAGGGGGCCCTTTGGACACTGAAGCTTTCTTT. This translates into CATAGGPLDTEAFF. V gene TRBV5-1 combines with J gene TRBJ1-1; 8 nucleotides agree with TRBD1. Germline lookup yields CDR1 SGHRS and CDR2 YFSETQ. V shed 9 bases and J 3 bases; nucleotides not matched to a gene: 10. CDR3 length: 14 residues. The variable domain in full, with the rest retrieved from reference TRBV5-1 and TRBJ1-1, is KAGVTQTPRYLIKTRGQQVTLSCSPISGHRSVSWYQQTPGQGLQFLFEYFSETQRNKGNFPGRFSGRQFSNSRSEMNVSTLELGDSALYLCATAGGPLDTEAFFGQGTRLTVV.

In this sample, this clonotype turned up a few times. The chain joins TRBV20-1 to TRBJ2-4; D is undetermined. Trimming removed 1 base from V and 0 bases from J, with 7 bases in between. This CDR3 has 14 amino acids. Germline lookup yields CDR1 DFQATT and CDR2 SNEGSKA (reference sequence). CDR3 sequence reads: CSARGHLAKNIQYF. The CDR3 coding sequence is TGCAGTGCTAGAGGTCATCTAGCCAAAAACATTCAGTACTTC.

This clonotype has just a few counts. The V call is TRBV12-3 or TRBV12-4, the J call TRBJ2-2; no firm D call. The CDR3 runs to 11 residues. V was pared by 10 bases and J by 3 bases, with 6 bases between. CDR3 sequence (DNA): TGTGCCACCATGTACACCGGGGAGCTGTTTTTT. Amino acid sequence: CATMYTGELFF.

This clonotype was counted only a few times. The chain has TRBV3-1 and TRBJ1-6; 7 bases match TRBD1. The CDR3 is made up of 13 amino acids. J gave up 10 bases and V 2 bases, and 2 bases lay outside the gene matches. The germline V gene encodes CDR1 LGHDT and CDR2 YNNKEL (reference sequence). The DNA of the CDR3 is TGTGCCAGCAGCCAACAGGGGGAATCACCCCTCCACTTT. It is translated as CASSQQGESPLHF.

V gene TRBV14 combines with J gene TRBJ2-1, with 7 bases aligning to TRBD1. Germline V gives CDR1 SGHDN, CDR2 FVKESK. The CDR3 is 18 residues long. V lost 0 bases and J lost 4; bases outside the gene matches: 12. The chain's CDR3 is CASSQEEFWRQGYNEQFF. CDR3 bases: TGTGCCAGCAGCCAAGAGGAATTCTGGAGACAGGGTTACAATGAGCAGTTCTTC.

The J gene is TRBJ1-4, the V gene TRBV6-1, with no clear D. The V gene lost 1 base and the J gene lost 8 bases, with 8 bases spanning the gap. The CDR3 totals 13 residues. Germline lookup yields CDR1 MNHNS and CDR2 SASEGT. The CDR3 DNA is TGTGCCAGCAGTGAAGGACCTCGGGAAAAACTGTTTTTT. It codes for CASSEGPREKLFF.

The chain uses TRBV20-1 and TRBJ2-3; 9 bases match TRBD2. CDR3 length: 17 residues. CDR1 and CDR2 from the germline V gene are DFQATT and SNEGSKA (reference sequence). Trimming took 0 bases from V and 0 from J; bases not matched to a gene: 7. CDR3 DNA: TGCAGTGCTAGAGATTGGGATAGCGGGAGTAGCACAGATACGCAGTATTTT. Amino acids: CSARDWDSGSSTDTQYF.

The J gene is TRBJ2-2, the V gene TRBV12-3 or TRBV12-4; D not resolved. V lost 5 bases and J lost 6, with 16 bases in between. This CDR3 is 15 amino acids long. DNA for the CDR3: TGTGCCAGCAGTCCCCCCGGTTCGGGTTCCGGGGAGCTGTTTTTT. Amino acids: CASSPPGSGSGELFF.

In this sample, this clonotype turned up a few times. This chain's CDR3 is CASSFSGTGNQPQHF. The CDR3 bases are TGTGCCAGCAGTTTTAGCGGGACAGGGAATCAGCCCCAGCATTTT. This chain links TRBV28 with TRBJ1-5, with 9 bases aligning to TRBD1. V gave up 3 bases and J gave up 4 bases; unmatched junction bases: 4. This CDR3 contains 15 residues. Germline V lookup: CDR1 MDHEN, CDR2 SYDVKM.

The table lists this clonotype with many counts. The V and J genes are TRBV4-3 and TRBJ2-7; 9 bases line up with TRBD2. The germline gives CDR1 LGHNA, CDR2 YSLEER. The CDR3 runs 17 residues. V lost 1 base, J lost 5 bases, and 12 bases stayed unmatched. The CDR3 DNA is TGCGCCAGCAGCCAAGTATCTAGCGGGACGAGATCGAACGAGCAGTACTTC. This translates into CASSQVSSGTRSNEQYF.

The table lists this clonotype with a few counts. V gene TRBV18 combines with J gene TRBJ2-5; D not certain. Germline V gives CDR1 KGHSH, CDR2 LQKENI. The CDR3 is 15 amino acids. V lost 3 bases and J 2 bases, leaving 13 bases between the germline ends. CDR3 sequence reads: CASSPPQKTQETQYF. The CDR3 bases are TGTGCCAGCTCACCCCCCCAGAAAACTCAAGAGACCCAGTACTTC.